The TCR beta chain described here comes from a study of neurological immune-mediated disorders. Study-wide points: The greatest TCR clonal expansion appeared in HTLV-1-associated myelopathy and the smallest, falling below healthy controls, in multiple sclerosis.

The unsorted libraries were generated from a total of 2 million PBMCs, which had been stored in RNAlater at -80 C. By sample fraction, this clonotype is medium-sized. Its specificity is not known. Trimming shortened V by 3 bases and J by 6 bases, and 14 bases separated the two germline ends. Germline-derived CDR1 and CDR2 are SGHDT and YYEEEE. The CDR3 totals 14 residues. TCRdb processed the 5' RACE reads anew with MiXCR; each CDR3 protein has one entry. The table lists roughly 50,000 distinct CDR3 sequences, 9% to 12% of them singletons. This sequence originates from a man between 65 and 85 years old with HTLV-1-associated myelopathy (HAM/TSP). Sequenced input: PBMCs. V and J are TRBV5-6 and TRBJ2-3; no clear D gene. The CDR3: CASSSRQVSDTQYF. As DNA, the CDR3 is TGTGCCAGCAGCTCAAGGCAGGTGTCGGATACGCAGTATTTT.